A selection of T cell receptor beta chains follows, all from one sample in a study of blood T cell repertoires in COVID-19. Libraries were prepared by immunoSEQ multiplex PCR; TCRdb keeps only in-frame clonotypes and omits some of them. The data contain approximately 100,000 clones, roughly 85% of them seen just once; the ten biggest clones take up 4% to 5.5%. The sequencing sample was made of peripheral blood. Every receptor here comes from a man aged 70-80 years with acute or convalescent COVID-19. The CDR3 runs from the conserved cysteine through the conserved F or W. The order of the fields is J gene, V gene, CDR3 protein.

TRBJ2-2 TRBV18 CASPGGTGANTGELFF
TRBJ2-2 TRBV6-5 CATPGRGRNTGELFF
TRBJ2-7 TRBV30 CAWSVRGLVNYEQYF
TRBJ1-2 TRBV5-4 CASRQGTGYGYTF
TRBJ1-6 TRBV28 CASSLSSPDRGGSPLHF
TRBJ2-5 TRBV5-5 CASSFLAGGETQYF
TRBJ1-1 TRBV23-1 CASSPTGNTEAFF
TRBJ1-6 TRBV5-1 CASSLAGLGSPLHF
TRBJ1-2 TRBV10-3 CAISEDRNYGYTF
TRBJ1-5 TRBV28 CASSSGLEAGGNQPQHF
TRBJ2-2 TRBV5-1 CASSLDGGTNTGELFF
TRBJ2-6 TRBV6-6 CASSRQVGSSGANVLTF
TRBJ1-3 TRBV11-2 CASSIRSVSGNTIYF
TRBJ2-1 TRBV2 CASSEARRDEQFF
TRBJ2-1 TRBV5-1 CATRVTGGHNEQFF
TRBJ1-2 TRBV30 CAGVEGIYGYTF
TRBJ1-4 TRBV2 CASRWTGANEKLFF
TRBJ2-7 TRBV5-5 CASSPPREGEQYF
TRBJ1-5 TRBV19 CASSIEAVYSNQPQHF
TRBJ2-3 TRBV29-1 CSVERDRGVDTQYF
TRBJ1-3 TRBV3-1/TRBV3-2 CASSHTGNTIYF
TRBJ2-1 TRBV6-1 CASSEEGRGRPLNEQFF
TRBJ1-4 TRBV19 CASSIWRGKGATNEKLFF
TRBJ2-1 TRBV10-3 CAISESAGAGYNEQFF
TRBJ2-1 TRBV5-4 CASSLSRGAGNEQFF